This T cell receptor (beta chain) originates from a study of T-cell reconstitution after alpha-beta-depleted transplantation in children. It was with unique molecular identifiers that the TCRbeta library was prepared. Via MiXCR, TCRdb re-called the PCR reads, giving one row per CDR3 protein. The sample shows fewer than 550,000 distinct CDR3 sequences, roughly an eighth of them seen only once. The germline CDR1 and CDR2 sequences are DFQATT and SNEGSKA (reference sequence). CDR3 length: 11 amino acids. V lost 5 bases and J 2 bases, leaving 6 bases between the germline ends. The TCR originated in a female patient between 2 and 15 years old who had a stem cell transplant for aplastic anemia, so the T cells may come from the graft donor. The chain uses TRBV20-1 and TRBJ2-5; D is uncertain. Here the sequenced sample was PBMCs, mostly from graft donor cells, taken 180 days after TCRalphabeta/CD19-depleted stem cell transplant. Written as DNA, the CDR3 is TGCAGTGCTCCCAAGCAAGAGACCCAGTACTTC. Protein: CSAPKQETQYF.